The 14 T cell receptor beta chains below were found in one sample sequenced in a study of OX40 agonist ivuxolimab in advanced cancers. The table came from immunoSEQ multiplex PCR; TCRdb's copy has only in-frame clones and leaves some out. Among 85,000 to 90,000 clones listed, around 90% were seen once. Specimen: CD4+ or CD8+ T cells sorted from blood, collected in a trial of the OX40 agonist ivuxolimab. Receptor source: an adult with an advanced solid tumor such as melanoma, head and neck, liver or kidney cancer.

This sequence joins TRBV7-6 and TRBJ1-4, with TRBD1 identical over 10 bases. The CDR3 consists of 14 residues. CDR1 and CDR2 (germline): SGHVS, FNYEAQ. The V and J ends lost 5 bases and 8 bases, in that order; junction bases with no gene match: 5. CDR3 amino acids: CASSSGTGEEKLFF. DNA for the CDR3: TGTGCCAGCAGCAGTGGGACAGGGGAGGAAAAACTGTTTTTT.

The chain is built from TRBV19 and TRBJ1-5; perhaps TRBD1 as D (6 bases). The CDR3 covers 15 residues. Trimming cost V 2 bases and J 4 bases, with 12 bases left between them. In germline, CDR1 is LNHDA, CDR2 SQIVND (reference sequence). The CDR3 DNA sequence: TGTGCCAGTAGTATACCGGGACACAGTAATCAGCCCCAGCATTTT. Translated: CASSIPGHSNQPQHF.

The DNA for the CDR3 is TGTGCCATCAGTGAGTCGACAGGGAGAGGGGGAGATGCTTACAATGAGCAGTTCTTC. It encodes CAISESTGRGGDAYNEQFF. This chain connects TRBV10-3 to TRBJ2-1, with 7 nucleotides matching TRBD1. The CDR3 totals 19 residues. Germline lookup yields CDR1 ENHRY and CDR2 SYGVKD. With 0 bases clipped from V and 4 bases from J, the junction kept 15 bases outside the gene matches.

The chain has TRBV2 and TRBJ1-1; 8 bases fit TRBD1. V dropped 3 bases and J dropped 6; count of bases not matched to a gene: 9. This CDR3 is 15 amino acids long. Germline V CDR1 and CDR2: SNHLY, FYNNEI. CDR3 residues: CASSDRGPSSSEAFF. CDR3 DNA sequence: TGTGCCAGCAGTGACAGGGGGCCGTCGAGTTCTGAAGCTTTCTTT.

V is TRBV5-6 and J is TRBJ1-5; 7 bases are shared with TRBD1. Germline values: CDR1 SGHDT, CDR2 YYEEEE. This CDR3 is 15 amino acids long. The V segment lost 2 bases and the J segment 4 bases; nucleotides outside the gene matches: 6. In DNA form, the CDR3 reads TGTGCCAGCAGCTTACAGGGGCGTGGGAATCAGCCCCAGCATTTT. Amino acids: CASSLQGRGNQPQHF.

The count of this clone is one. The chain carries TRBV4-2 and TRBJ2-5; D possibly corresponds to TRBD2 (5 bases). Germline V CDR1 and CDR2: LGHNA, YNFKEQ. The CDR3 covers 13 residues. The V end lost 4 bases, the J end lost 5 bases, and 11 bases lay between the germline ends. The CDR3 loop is CASSRLEEETQYF. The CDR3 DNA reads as TGTGCCAGCAGCCGATTGGAGGAGGAGACCCAGTACTTC.

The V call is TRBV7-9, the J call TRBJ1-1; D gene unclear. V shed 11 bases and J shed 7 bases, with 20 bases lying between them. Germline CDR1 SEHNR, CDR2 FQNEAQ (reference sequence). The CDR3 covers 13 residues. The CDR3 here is CAANTGREGEAFF. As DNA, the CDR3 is TGTGCCGCAAACACGGGTCGGGAGGGTGAAGCTTTCTTT.

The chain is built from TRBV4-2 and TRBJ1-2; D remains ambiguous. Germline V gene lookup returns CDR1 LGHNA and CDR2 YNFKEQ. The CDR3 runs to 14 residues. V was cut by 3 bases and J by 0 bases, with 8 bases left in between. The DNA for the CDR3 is TGTGCCAGCAGCCAGTCGGAAGCTAACTATGGCTACACCTTC. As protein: CASSQSEANYGYTF.

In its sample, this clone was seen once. Written as DNA, the CDR3 is TGTGCCAGCACTTTACCCAACTACGAGCAGTACTTC. It codes for CASTLPNYEQYF. The V gene is TRBV6-1, the J gene TRBJ2-7; D is undetermined. CDR3 size: 12 residues. Deletions cut 7 bases from V and 3 bases from J, with 10 bases between. The germline V gene has CDR1 MNHNS and CDR2 SASEGT.

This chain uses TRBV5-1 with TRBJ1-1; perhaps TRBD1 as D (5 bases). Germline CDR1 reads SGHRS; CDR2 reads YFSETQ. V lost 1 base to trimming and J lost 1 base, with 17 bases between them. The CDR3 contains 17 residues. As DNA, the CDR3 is TGCGCCAGCAGCTTGTGGGCGTCCGGGGGAGAGAACACTGAAGCTTTCTTT. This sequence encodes CASSLWASGGENTEAFF. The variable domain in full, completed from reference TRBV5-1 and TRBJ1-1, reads KAGVTQTPRYLIKTRGQQVTLSCSPISGHRSVSWYQQTPGQGLQFLFEYFSETQRNKGNFPGRFSGRQFSNSRSEMNVSTLELGDSALYLCASSLWASGGENTEAFFGQGTRLTVV.

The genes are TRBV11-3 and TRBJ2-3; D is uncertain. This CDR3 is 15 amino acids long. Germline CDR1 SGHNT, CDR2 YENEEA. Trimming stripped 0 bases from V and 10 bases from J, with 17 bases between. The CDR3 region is CASSLDRRTGHSQYF. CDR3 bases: TGTGCCAGCAGCTTAGATCGCCGGACCGGTCATTCGCAGTATTTT.

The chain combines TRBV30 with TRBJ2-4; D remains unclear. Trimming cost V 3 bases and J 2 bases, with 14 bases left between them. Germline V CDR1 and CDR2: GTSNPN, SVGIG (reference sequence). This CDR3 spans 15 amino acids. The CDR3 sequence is CAWSRDFGSKNIQYF. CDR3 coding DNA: TGTGCCTGGAGCCGCGACTTTGGATCCAAAAACATTCAGTACTTC.

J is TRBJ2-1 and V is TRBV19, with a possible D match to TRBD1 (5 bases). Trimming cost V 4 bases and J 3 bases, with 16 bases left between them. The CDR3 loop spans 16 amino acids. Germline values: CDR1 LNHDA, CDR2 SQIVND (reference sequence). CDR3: CASSTISWGRYNEQFF. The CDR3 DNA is TGTGCCAGTAGTACGATTTCCTGGGGCCGCTACAATGAGCAGTTCTTC. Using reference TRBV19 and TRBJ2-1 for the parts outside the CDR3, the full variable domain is DGGITQSPKYLFRKEGQNVTLSCEQNLNHDAMYWYRQDPGQGLRLIYYSQIVNDFQKGDIAEGYSVSREKKESFPLTVTSAQKNPTAFYLCASSTISWGRYNEQFFGPGTRLTVL.

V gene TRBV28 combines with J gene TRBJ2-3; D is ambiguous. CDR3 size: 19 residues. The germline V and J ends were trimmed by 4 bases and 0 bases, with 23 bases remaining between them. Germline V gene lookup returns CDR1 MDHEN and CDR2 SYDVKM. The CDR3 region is CASSSGHSTQGRSTDTQYF. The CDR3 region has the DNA TGTGCCAGCAGTTCCGGCCACTCGACCCAAGGTCGCAGCACAGATACGCAGTATTTT.